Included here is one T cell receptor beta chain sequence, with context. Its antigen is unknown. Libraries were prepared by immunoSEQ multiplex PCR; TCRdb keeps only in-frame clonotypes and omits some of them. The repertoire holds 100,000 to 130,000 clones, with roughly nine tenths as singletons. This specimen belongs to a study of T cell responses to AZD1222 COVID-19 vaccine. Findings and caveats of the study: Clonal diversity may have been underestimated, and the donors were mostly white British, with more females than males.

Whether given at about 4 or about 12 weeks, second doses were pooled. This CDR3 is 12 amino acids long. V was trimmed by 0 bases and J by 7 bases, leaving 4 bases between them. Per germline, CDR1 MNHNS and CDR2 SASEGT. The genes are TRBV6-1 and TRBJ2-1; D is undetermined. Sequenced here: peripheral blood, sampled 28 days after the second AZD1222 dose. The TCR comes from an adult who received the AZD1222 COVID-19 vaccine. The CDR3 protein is CASSEAGNEQFF. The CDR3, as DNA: TGTGCCAGCAGTGAAGCGGGAAATGAGCAGTTCTTC.